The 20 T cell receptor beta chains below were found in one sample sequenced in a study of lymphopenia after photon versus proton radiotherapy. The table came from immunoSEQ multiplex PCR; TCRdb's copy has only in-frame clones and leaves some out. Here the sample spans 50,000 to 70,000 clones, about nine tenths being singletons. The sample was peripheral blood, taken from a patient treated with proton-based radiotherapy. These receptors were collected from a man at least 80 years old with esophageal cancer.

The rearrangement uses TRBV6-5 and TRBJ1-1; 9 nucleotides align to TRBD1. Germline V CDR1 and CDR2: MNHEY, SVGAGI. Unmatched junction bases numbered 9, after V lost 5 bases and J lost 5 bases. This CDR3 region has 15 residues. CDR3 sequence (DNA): TGTGCCAGCAGTACCGGGACAGGGCGGAGGACTGAAGCTTTCTTT. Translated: CASSTGTGRRTEAFF.

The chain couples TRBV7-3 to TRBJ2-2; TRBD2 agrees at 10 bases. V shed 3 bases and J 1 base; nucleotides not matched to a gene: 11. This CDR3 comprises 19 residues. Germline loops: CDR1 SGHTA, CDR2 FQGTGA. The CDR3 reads CASSLDKGPSGGNTGELFF. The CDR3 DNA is TGTGCCAGCAGCTTGGATAAGGGGCCTAGCGGGGGGAACACCGGGGAGCTGTTTTTT.

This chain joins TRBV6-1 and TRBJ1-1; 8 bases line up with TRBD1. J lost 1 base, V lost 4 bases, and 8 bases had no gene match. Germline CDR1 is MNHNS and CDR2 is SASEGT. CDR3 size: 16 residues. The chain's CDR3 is CASSARPGQGNTEAFF. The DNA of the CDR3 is TGTGCCAGCAGTGCCCGGCCCGGACAGGGGAACACTGAAGCTTTCTTT.

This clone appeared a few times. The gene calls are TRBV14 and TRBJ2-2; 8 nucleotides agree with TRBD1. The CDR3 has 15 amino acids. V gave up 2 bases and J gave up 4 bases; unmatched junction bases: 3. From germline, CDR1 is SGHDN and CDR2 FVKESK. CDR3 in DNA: TGTGCCAGCAGCCAATCCGGGACAGGCACCGGGGAGCTGTTTTTT. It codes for CASSQSGTGTGELFF.

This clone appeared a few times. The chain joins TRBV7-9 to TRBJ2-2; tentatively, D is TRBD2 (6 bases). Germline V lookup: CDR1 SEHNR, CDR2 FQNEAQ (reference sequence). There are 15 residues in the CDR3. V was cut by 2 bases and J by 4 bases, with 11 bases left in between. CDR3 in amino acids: CASSLSGTLTGELFF. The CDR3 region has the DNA TGTGCCAGCAGCTTATCGGGGACTCTCACCGGGGAGCTGTTTTTT. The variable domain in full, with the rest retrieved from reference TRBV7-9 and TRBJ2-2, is DTGVSQNPRHKITKRGQNVTFRCDPISEHNRLYWYRQTLGQGPEFLTYFQNEAQLEKSRLLSDRFSAERPKGSFSTLEIQRTEQGDSAMYLCASSLSGTLTGELFFGEGSRLTVL.

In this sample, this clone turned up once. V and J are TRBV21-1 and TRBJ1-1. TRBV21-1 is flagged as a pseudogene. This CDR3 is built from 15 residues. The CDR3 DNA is TGTGCCAGCAAGGTCGGGGCAAGGGGGGGCACTGAAGCTTTCTTT. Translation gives CASKVGARGGTEAFF.

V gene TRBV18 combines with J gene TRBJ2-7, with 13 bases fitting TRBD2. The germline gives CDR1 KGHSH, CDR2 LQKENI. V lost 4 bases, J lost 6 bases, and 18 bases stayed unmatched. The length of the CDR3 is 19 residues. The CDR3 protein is CASSRTGHTTSGRPVEQYF. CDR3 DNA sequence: TGTGCCAGCTCACGTACGGGACATACGACTAGCGGGAGGCCCGTCGAGCAGTACTTC.

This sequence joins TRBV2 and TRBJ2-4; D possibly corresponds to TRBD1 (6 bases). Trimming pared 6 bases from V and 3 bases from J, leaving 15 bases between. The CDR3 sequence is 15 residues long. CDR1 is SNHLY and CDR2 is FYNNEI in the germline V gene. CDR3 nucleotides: TGTGCCAGCAGCTCACAGGGTCGCGGCAAAAACATTCAGTACTTC. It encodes CASSSQGRGKNIQYF. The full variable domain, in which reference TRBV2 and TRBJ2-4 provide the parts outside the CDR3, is EPEVTQTPSHQVTQMGQEVILRCVPISNHLYFYWYRQILGQKVEFLVSFYNNEISEKSEIFDDQFSVERPDGSNFTLKIRSTKLEDSAMYFCASSSQGRGKNIQYFGAGTRLSVL.

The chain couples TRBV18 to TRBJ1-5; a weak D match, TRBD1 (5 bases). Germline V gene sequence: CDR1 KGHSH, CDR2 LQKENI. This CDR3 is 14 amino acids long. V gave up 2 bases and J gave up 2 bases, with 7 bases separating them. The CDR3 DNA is TGTGCCAGCTCACCAGGGGCAGGCAATCAGCCCCAGCATTTT. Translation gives CASSPGAGNQPQHF. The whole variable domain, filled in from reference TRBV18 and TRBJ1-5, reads NAGVMQNPRHLVRRRGQEARLRCSPMKGHSHVYWYRQLPEEGLKFMVYLQKENIIDESGMPKERFSAEFPKEGPSILRIQQVVRGDSAAYFCASSPGAGNQPQHFGDGTRLSIL.

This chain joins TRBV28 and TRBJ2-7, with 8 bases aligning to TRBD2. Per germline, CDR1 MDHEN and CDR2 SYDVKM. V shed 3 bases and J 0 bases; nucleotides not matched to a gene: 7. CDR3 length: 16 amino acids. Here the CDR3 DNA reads TGTGCCAGCAGTTTTTCATTAGCGGGGAGCTCCTACGAGCAGTACTTC. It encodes CASSFSLAGSSYEQYF. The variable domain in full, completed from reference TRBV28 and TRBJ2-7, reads DVKVTQSSRYLVKRTGEKVFLECVQDMDHENMFWYRQDPGLGLRLIYFSYDVKMKEKGDIPEGYSVSREKKERFSLILESASTNQTSMYLCASSFSLAGSSYEQYFGPGTRLTVT.

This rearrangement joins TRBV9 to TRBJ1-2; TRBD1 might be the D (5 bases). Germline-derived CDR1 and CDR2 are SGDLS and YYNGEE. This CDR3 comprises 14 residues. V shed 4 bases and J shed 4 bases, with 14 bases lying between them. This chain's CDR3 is CASSPEAGGYGYTF. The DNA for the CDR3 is TGTGCCAGCAGCCCAGAGGCGGGGGGCTATGGCTACACCTTC.

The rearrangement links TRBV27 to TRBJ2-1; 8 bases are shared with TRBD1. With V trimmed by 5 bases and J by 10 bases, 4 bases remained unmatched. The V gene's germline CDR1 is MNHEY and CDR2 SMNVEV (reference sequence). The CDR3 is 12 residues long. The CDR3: CASSQGAREQFF. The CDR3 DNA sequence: TGTGCCAGCAGTCAGGGGGCTAGGGAGCAGTTCTTC.

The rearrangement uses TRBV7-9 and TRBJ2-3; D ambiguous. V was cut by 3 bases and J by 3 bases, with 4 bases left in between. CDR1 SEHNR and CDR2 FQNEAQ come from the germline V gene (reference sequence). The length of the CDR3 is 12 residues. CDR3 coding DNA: TGTGCCAGCAGCTTGGGGACAGATACGCAGTATTTT. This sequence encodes CASSLGTDTQYF. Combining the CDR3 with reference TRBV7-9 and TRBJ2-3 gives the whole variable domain DTGVSQNPRHKITKRGQNVTFRCDPISEHNRLYWYRQTLGQGPEFLTYFQNEAQLEKSRLLSDRFSAERPKGSFSTLEIQRTEQGDSAMYLCASSLGTDTQYFGPGTRLTVL.

The CDR3 nucleotides are TGTGCCAGCACCGATAGTGGTCTAAGCTCCTACAATGAGCAGTTCTTC. Translated: CASTDSGLSSYNEQFF. The V and J genes are TRBV5-5 and TRBJ2-1; D is ambiguous. Trimming stripped 6 bases from V and 0 bases from J, with 16 bases between. CDR3 length equals 16 residues. Germline loops: CDR1 SGHKS, CDR2 YYEKEE (reference sequence).

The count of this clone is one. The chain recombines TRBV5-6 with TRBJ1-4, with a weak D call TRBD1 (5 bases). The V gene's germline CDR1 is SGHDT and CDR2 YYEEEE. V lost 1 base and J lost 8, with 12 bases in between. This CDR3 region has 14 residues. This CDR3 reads CASSLSQGVEKLFF. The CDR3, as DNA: TGTGCCAGCAGCTTGTCTCAGGGAGTCGAAAAACTGTTTTTT.

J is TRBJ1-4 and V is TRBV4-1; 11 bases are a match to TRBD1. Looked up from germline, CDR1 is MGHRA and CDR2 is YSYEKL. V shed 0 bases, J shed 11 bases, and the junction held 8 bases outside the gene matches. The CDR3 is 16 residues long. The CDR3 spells CASSQDRGQGAAKLFF. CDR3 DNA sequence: TGCGCCAGCAGCCAAGATCGTGGACAGGGGGCGGCTAAACTGTTTTTT.

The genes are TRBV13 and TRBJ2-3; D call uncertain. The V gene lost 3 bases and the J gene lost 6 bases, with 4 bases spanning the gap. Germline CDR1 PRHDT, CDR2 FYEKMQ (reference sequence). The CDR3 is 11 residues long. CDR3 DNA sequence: TGTGCCAGCAGCTTTTCTGATACGCAGTATTTT. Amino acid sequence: CASSFSDTQYF.

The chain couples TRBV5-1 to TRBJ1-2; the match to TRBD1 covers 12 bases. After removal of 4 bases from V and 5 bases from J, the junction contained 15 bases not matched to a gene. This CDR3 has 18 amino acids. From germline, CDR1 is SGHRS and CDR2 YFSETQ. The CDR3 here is CASSQSSSGTGGLYGYTF. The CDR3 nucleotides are TGCGCCAGCAGCCAATCTTCTTCCGGGACAGGGGGCTTGTATGGCTACACCTTC.

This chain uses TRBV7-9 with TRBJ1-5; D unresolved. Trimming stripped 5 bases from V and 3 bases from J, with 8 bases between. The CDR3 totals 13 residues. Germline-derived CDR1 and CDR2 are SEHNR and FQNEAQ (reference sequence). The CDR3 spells CASSRTDNQPQHF. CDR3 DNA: TGTGCCAGCAGCCGGACGGACAATCAGCCCCAGCATTTT.

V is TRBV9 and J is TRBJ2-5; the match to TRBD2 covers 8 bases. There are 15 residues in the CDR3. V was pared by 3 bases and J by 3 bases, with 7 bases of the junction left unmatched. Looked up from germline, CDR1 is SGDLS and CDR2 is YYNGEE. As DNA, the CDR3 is TGTGCCAGCAGCGCCCTGGGACTAGAGGAAGAGACCCAGTACTTC. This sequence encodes CASSALGLEEETQYF.